This T cell receptor (beta chain) was found in a study of a mutant IDH1 vaccine in newly diagnosed glioma (dated by TCRdb to the early 2020s). Regarding the complete study: Patients were given eight vaccinations, in weeks 1, 3, 5, 7, 11, 15, 19 and 23, which matched visits V03 through V10. Vaccination began 4-6 weeks after radiotherapy alone, or alongside temozolomide cycles in the chemotherapy-containing groups. The roughly 32 treated patients were approximately 60% male and around 40% female, with a mean age of about 38 years. Prior to enrollment, standard therapy consisting of radiotherapy alone, temozolomide alone, or radiochemotherapy with temozolomide had been administered to patients, with the combination being received by most patients. Six visits were used for peripheral blood collection: V03 (baseline), V05, V07, V10, V12 and V13. Longitudinal TCRB deep sequencing was done for about two dozen treated patients, wherever samples were available for exploratory analyses.

The intended sense of this specimen's time point label: week 11, during vaccination. Each vaccine dose was 300 ug of a 20-mer mutant IDH1 peptide in Montanide, given subcutaneously with topical imiquimod. Newly diagnosed WHO grade 3 or 4 IDH1-mutant astrocytomas showing loss of nuclear ATRX were present in the donors. The samples were drawn from NOA16, a multicentre, single-arm, open-label phase I trial in Germany that tested a mutant IDH1 peptide vaccine in humans for the first time. Genomic DNA for TCRB sequencing was extracted from EDTA blood using the DNeasy Blood and Tissue Kit. Trimming at the junction amounts to 0 bases on V and 9 bases on J, and the germline ends lie 12 bases apart. CDR1 and CDR2 are drawn from the germline V gene: LGHNA, YSLEER. Measured from the cysteine to the phenylalanine, the CDR3 is 14 residues long. The CDR3 DNA has 42 bases and is translated from base 1. The study at large found these results: Pseudoprogression seemed to be unrelated to changes in the top peripheral T cell clonotypes found by TCRB sequencing. Availability determined which PBMC samples were chosen for TCRB deep sequencing. Vaccine-induced immune responses across multiple MHC alleles were detected in 93.3% of patients. The authors stated that sample limitations prevented analyses of patient blood samples from being reproduced.

The library relied on the immunoSEQ multiplex PCR assay. Rearranged TCR beta chain sequences were amplified using the hsTCRB Kit according to the manufacturer's protocol. TCRB libraries were sequenced on an Illumina MiSeq. Turning to the authors' computational methods: Demultiplexing, trimming and gene mapping were performed with the kit vendor's proprietary platform. The clones in this table, taken by TCRdb from immuneACCESS, are in-frame only. Not every clone is retained; where verified, under half of the shortfall comes from an unresolved V gene, and the cause of the rest is unknown. The V and J calls and the clone size are those of that table, but D and trimming were determined from the DNA. Within this sample are over 55,000 clones, with 70% to 85% of them counted one time only. Roughly 3.6% of the sample rests with the top ten. This clone was counted a few times. Its antigen is not yet known. No base quality values were provided; no much bigger clone lies one nucleotide off.

The chain joins TRBV4-3 to TRBJ2-1; the D region possibly corresponds to TRBD1 (5 bases align). The sequence derives from a man aged 30 to 39 with glioma. The sample consisted of PBMCs, taken from a glioma patient whose treatment included an IDH1 peptide vaccine. The bases are TGCGCCAGCAGCCAAGAGAGCAGGGTTGGTGAGCAGTTCTTC. The encoded protein is CASSQESRVGEQFF.